This T cell receptor (beta chain) derives from a study of T cells in Graves' hyperthyroidism and ophthalmopathy. Trimming took 2 bases from V and 1 from J, leaving 11 bases between them. The germline V gene encodes CDR1 LNHNV and CDR2 YYDKDF (reference sequence). The CDR3 loop spans 15 amino acids. The sample holds many counts of this clonotype. Its antigen remains unknown. Amplification targeted TCR beta CDR3 regions from RNA transcripts. Primed by the HTBI set, a first-round RT-PCR was run on the TCR CDR3. TCRdb called the multiplex PCR reads again in MiXCR, with one record for every CDR3 protein. The sample has just over 550,000 distinct CDR3 sequences; roughly 50% are singletons. Points from the study as a whole: A model of 13 V-J features distinguished ophthalmopathy from stable hyperthyroidism. Blood also held most thyroid clonotypes expanded beyond 0.001.

Stable Graves' hyperthyroidism denoted no ophthalmopathy progression over 18 months. The material sequenced was peripheral blood or thyroid tissue (not recorded which). V and J are TRBV15 and TRBJ1-1; D unresolved. The receptor comes from a woman aged 18-30 years with Graves' hyperthyroidism. This CDR3 is CATSRPNRANTEAFF. The CDR3 nucleotides are TGTGCCACCAGCAGACCTAACCGGGCGAACACTGAAGCTTTCTTT.